A selection of T cell receptor beta chains follows, all from one sample in a study of blood T cell repertoires in COVID-19. TCRdb's table, derived via immunoSEQ multiplex PCR, lists solely in-frame clones and lacks some. The sample contains under 250,000 clones, approximately 89% of which appear only once. Sample: peripheral blood. The receptors here all came from a woman aged 55-70 years who had recovered from COVID-19. Both conserved end residues are part of each CDR3. The order of the fields is V gene, clone size, J gene, CDR3 protein. The listing skips clone size in some rows; elsewhere it reads once, few, many or a size class.

TRBV7-8,.,TRBJ1-5,CASSLEGGNQPQHF
TRBV28,.,TRBJ2-7,CASSKTGPYEQYF
TRBV18,.,TRBJ1-4,CASSPPTGTEKLFF
TRBV27,.,TRBJ2-2,CASRDTNTGELFF
TRBV4-3,.,TRBJ1-2,CASSQEWLQGSYGYTF
TRBV10-3,few,TRBJ2-7,CAISVWDSKAEQYF
TRBV7-2,.,TRBJ1-3,CASSPNSGGNTIYF
TRBV5-6,.,TRBJ2-1,CASSSLRGGDEQFF
TRBV6-1,.,TRBJ1-5,CASSGNRGMANQPQHF
TRBV6-6,.,TRBJ1-2,CASSYSSQIPNYGYTF
TRBV2,.,TRBJ1-4,CASRTNMGREKLFF
TRBV4-3,.,TRBJ1-2,CASSQEYRDNDYGYTF
TRBV7-2,.,TRBJ2-7,CASSPRRVSPYEQYF
TRBV28,.,TRBJ1-2,CASSLAPDRFYGYTF
TRBV11-2,.,TRBJ2-5,CASSRGSLETQYF
TRBV7-8,.,TRBJ2-5,CASRGQGAGTQYF
TRBV7-8,.,TRBJ1-2,CASSFLIGTDTDGYTF
TRBV9,few,TRBJ1-2,CASSRTDTPANYGYTF
TRBV5-3,.,TRBJ2-7,CARSLVEGDLNEQYF
TRBV20-1,.,TRBJ2-1,CSASRSGGGASAEQFF
TRBV6-1,few,TRBJ1-3,CASSDLMTGPSGNTIYF
TRBV4-1,.,TRBJ2-5,CASSQDPRGGGYQETQYF
TRBV5-4,.,TRBJ2-5,CASSFGGAVETQYF
TRBV7-3,.,TRBJ1-2,CASGSGRRGYGYTF
TRBV9,few,TRBJ2-3,CASSGLAGVTDTQYF
TRBV7-8,.,TRBJ1-1,CASSFRGAGTEAFF
TRBV29-1,.,TRBJ1-3,CSVGAGAGNTIYF
TRBV5-5,.,TRBJ2-2,CASRPGTSLAGELFF
TRBV7-2,.,TRBJ2-5,CASRNTGGETQYF
TRBV28,.,TRBJ1-2,CASTLWGANYGYTF
TRBV28,.,TRBJ2-7,CASRGGTGSPSYEQYF
TRBV19,.,TRBJ2-5,CASSLDREQTQYF
TRBV5-1,.,TRBJ1-1,CASSFTGSGNTEAFF